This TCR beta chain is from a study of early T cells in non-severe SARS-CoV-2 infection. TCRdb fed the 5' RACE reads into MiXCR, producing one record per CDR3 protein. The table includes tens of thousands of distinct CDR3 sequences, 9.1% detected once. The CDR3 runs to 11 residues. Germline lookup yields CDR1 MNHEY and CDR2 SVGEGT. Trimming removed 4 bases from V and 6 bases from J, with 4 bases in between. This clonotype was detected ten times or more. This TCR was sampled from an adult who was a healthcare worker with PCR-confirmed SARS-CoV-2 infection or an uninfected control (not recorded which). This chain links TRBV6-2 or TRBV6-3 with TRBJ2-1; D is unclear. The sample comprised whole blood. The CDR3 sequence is CASSWGNEQFF. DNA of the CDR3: TGTGCCAGCAGTTGGGGCAATGAGCAGTTCTTC.